Following are 13 T cell receptor beta chains from one sample sequenced in a study of T cell responses to AZD1222 COVID-19 vaccine. Sequenced by immunoSEQ multiplex PCR; TCRdb stores in-frame clones only, minus some. The table includes roughly 110,000 clones, around 90% detected once. The specimen comprised peripheral blood, sampled 28 days after the second AZD1222 dose. The receptors were sampled from an adult who received the AZD1222 COVID-19 vaccine.

This clone came up a few times. The rearrangement links TRBV4-3 to TRBJ2-3; D is unclear. CDR1 is LGHNA and CDR2 is YSLEER in the germline V gene. The V end lost 4 bases, the J end lost 1 base, and 15 bases lay between the germline ends. CDR3 size: 16 residues. DNA for the CDR3: TGCGCCAGCAGCCCTTTCCAAGGGTCGGGCACAGATACGCAGTATTTT. Its translation is CASSPFQGSGTDTQYF.

CDR3 residues: CASSPEDGYSPLHF. The CDR3 DNA reads as TGTGCCAGCAGCCCCGAGGACGGTTATTCACCCCTCCACTTT. The chain couples TRBV6-5 to TRBJ1-6; no definite D call. CDR3 length: 14 residues. The V and J ends lost 6 bases and 8 bases respectively, with 14 bases between them. Looked up from germline, CDR1 is MNHEY and CDR2 is SVGAGI.

This clone was counted once. The rearrangement joins TRBV11-2 to TRBJ2-7, with D possibly being TRBD2 (6 bases). The germline CDR1 and CDR2 sequences are SGHAT and FQNNGV. V lost 3 bases and J lost 4, with 13 bases in between. CDR3 length: 14 amino acids. The CDR3 sequence is CASSLGGGIYEQYF. CDR3 coding DNA: TGTGCCAGCAGCTTGGGAGGAGGCATATACGAGCAGTACTTC.

V gene TRBV6-5 combines with J gene TRBJ1-5; the D is unclear. This CDR3 has 13 amino acids. Germline V lookup: CDR1 MNHEY, CDR2 SVGAGI. Trimming left V 3 bases short and J 6 bases short, with 9 bases between. CDR3 loop: CASSYWEGQPQHF. CDR3 coding DNA: TGTGCCAGCAGTTATTGGGAGGGTCAGCCCCAGCATTTT.

The chain links TRBV20-1 to TRBJ1-2; D uncertain. V was pared by 3 bases and J by 8 bases, with 10 bases between. The CDR3 runs 11 residues. CDR1 and CDR2 from the germline V gene are DFQATT and SNEGSKA (reference sequence). The CDR3 region has the DNA TGCAGTGCTAGTAATTATGCCGGCTACACCTTC. Residues: CSASNYAGYTF.

The CDR3 loop reads CASSSGQGPNSPLHF. The DNA for the CDR3 is TGTGCCAGCAGCTCGGGACAGGGCCCAAATTCACCCCTCCACTTT. This chain joins TRBV11-2 and TRBJ1-6; 9 nucleotides agree with TRBD1. The length of the CDR3 is 15 residues. After removal of 4 bases from V and 7 bases from J, the junction contained 5 bases not matched to a gene. Germline lookup yields CDR1 SGHAT and CDR2 FQNNGV.

V usage is TRBV19 and J usage is TRBJ2-7; TRBD1 might be the D (6 bases). The V end lost 5 bases, the J end lost 3 bases, and 14 bases lay between the germline ends. The CDR3 is made up of 14 amino acids. CDR1 is LNHDA, CDR2 SQIVND, per germline (reference sequence). CDR3 sequence (DNA): TGTGCCAGTAGTCGCAACAGGGATTTCTACGAGCAGTACTTC. Translated, it gives CASSRNRDFYEQYF.

This clone was observed a few times. CDR3 in amino acids: CASSHLRDRNTEAFF. CDR3 DNA sequence: TGTGCCAGCAGCCACCTTCGGGACAGGAACACTGAAGCTTTCTTT. V gene TRBV7-9 combines with J gene TRBJ1-1; 7 bases map to TRBD1. J lost 1 base, V lost 5 bases, and 7 bases had no gene match. Germline-derived CDR1 and CDR2 are SEHNR and FQNEAQ (reference sequence). The length of the CDR3 is 15 residues. The full variable domain, completed using reference TRBV7-9 and TRBJ1-1, is DTGVSQNPRHKITKRGQNVTFRCDPISEHNRLYWYRQTLGQGPEFLTYFQNEAQLEKSRLLSDRFSAERPKGSFSTLEIQRTEQGDSAMYLCASSHLRDRNTEAFFGQGTRLTVV.

The chain joins TRBV28 to TRBJ2-1; 7 nucleotides line up with TRBD1. With 4 bases clipped from V and 9 bases from J, the junction kept 6 bases outside the gene matches. The CDR3 runs to 13 residues. Germline V gene lookup returns CDR1 MDHEN and CDR2 SYDVKM. This CDR3 reads CASSSPRGIEQFF. CDR3 sequence (DNA): TGTGCCAGCAGTTCCCCCAGGGGGATTGAGCAGTTCTTC.

The chain links TRBV7-9 to TRBJ1-1; 11 bases map to TRBD1. After removal of 6 bases from V and 7 bases from J, the junction contained 7 bases not matched to a gene. Germline V CDR1 and CDR2: SEHNR, FQNEAQ (reference sequence). CDR3 length: 14 amino acids. The chain's CDR3 is CASRQDGTGGEAFF. The CDR3 DNA reads TGTGCCAGCAGACAAGACGGGACAGGGGGTGAAGCTTTCTTT.

This clone is a singleton in its sample. This chain links TRBV6-5 with TRBJ1-4; 7 nucleotides agree with TRBD1. V was clipped by 3 bases and J by 8 bases; unmatched bases: 12. Germline lookup yields CDR1 MNHEY and CDR2 SVGAGI. The CDR3 contains 16 residues. The CDR3 loop is CASSYGSEGAGEKLFF. The CDR3 DNA reads as TGTGCCAGCAGTTATGGGTCTGAGGGGGCAGGAGAAAAACTGTTTTTT.

The V call is TRBV10-2, the J call TRBJ2-1, with 15 bases matching TRBD2. The trim removed 5 bases at V and 8 bases at J, leaving 13 bases unmatched. The CDR3 has 18 amino acids. Germline assignment: CDR1 WSHSY and CDR2 SAAADI. DNA for the CDR3: TGCGCCAGCAGTAACCCTCGGGGACTAGCGGGGGGTGGGGATGAGCAGTTCTTC. This codes for CASSNPRGLAGGGDEQFF.

J is TRBJ2-7 and V is TRBV2; 9 bases are shared with TRBD1. CDR3 length: 15 amino acids. V lost 5 bases to trimming and J lost 5 bases; unmatched junction nucleotides: 10. Germline assignment: CDR1 SNHLY and CDR2 FYNNEI. CDR3: CASSLGGQGFDEQYF. The CDR3 DNA reads TGTGCCAGCAGTTTGGGCGGACAGGGGTTTGACGAGCAGTACTTC.